This T cell receptor (beta chain) was captured by sequencing in a study of blood T cell repertoires in COVID-19. Study overall: Specimens from acute and convalescent COVID-19 originated in the United States, Italy and Spain.

Per the study methods: Nucleated cell number was recorded as an estimate derived from reference gene primer amplification. Clones were read by immunoSEQ multiplex PCR, and TCRdb kept only the in-frame ones, dropping some. The DNA gave D and trimming, while V, J and clone size come from that table. The table has about 150,000 clones, around 83% seen once. The V end lost 6 bases, the J end lost 2 bases, and 13 bases lay between the germline ends. Per the germline V gene, CDR1 is KGHDR and CDR2 is SFDVKD. This CDR3 region has 15 residues. The gene calls are TRBV24-1 and TRBJ2-1; D is undetermined. This receptor was taken from a middle-aged man with active or convalescent COVID-19. Input material: peripheral blood. CDR3 nucleotides: TGTGCCACCAGTAGCTCTGCTAGTACCTACAATGAGCAGTTCTTC. It yields the protein CATSSSASTYNEQFF.